This T cell receptor (beta chain) stems from a study of cytomegalovirus exposure and HLA in healthy donors. The repertoire was sequenced with immunoSEQ multiplex PCR; TCRdb's copy has only in-frame clones and lacks some. The data hold some 130,000 clones, with 84% observed a single time. As for this clone: Its antigen is as yet unknown.

Regarding the study as a whole: The study labeled 164 TCR beta chains cytomegalovirus-associated. Among TCR sequences, most were rare, though some public TCRs appeared in many donors.

The V end was cut by 2 bases, the J end by 2 bases, with 12 bases between. The CDR3 extends over 15 amino acids. Germline values: CDR1 MNHEY, CDR2 SMNVEV (reference sequence). The sample comprised PBMCs. The origin of this receptor is a woman in her thirties in good health and CMV-seronegative. The V gene is TRBV27, the J gene TRBJ1-2; D not certain. CDR3 residues: CASSLGTTANYGYTF. The CDR3 DNA reads as TGTGCCAGCAGTTTAGGTACCACAGCCAACTATGGCTACACCTTC.